Sequencing of this TCR beta chain was carried out in a study of cytomegalovirus exposure and HLA in healthy donors. Study findings and constraints: CMV serostatus alone was available as immune exposure information. Fewer N-insertions than the approximately 700-donor mean were reportedly shown by an Asian-associated ancestry cluster in a later analysis.

PCR amplification relied on 60 Vbeta primers (plus 13 Jbeta primers). Sequenced by immunoSEQ multiplex PCR; TCRdb stores in-frame clones only, minus some. Among about 200,000 clones listed, 65% to 85% were seen once. CDR1 is SGHTA, CDR2 FQGNSA, per germline. CDR3 length: 16 amino acids. The J segment lost 0 bases and the V segment lost 8 bases, leaving 10 bases of the junction unmatched. As regards this clone: Its specificity is not known.

This clonotype originated in a woman aged 25 to 45 in good health and CMV-seronegative. Sequenced sample: PBMCs. This chain links TRBV7-2 with TRBJ2-5; 9 bases map to TRBD2. CDR3 DNA: TGTGCCAGCGGGACCGGGACTAGCTTGTACCAAGAGACCCAGTACTTC. Its translation: CASGTGTSLYQETQYF.